The rows below give T cell receptor beta chains drawn from one sample of a study of T cell responses to AZD1222 COVID-19 vaccine. Sequencing used immunoSEQ multiplex PCR; TCRdb keeps in-frame clones, though not all of them. The repertoire consists of some 200,000 clones, with 85% to 95% occurring once and the leading ten covering about 9.4%. Sequencing used peripheral blood, obtained on day 0 of AZD1222 vaccination. The receptor source for this set is an adult in good health. Both conserved end residues are part of each CDR3. The order of the fields is CDR3 protein, CDR3 DNA, D gene, V gene, clone size, J gene. A D gene is named only where the DNA matches it firmly. For some rows the clone size is stated as once, few or many, or as a class when expanded; others skip it.

CASSVESSSYNEQFF,TGTGCCAGCAGCGTAGAGTCAAGCTCCTACAATGAGCAGTTCTTC,-,TRBV9,-,TRBJ2-1
CASSMGETQYF,TGTGCCAGCAGCATGGGAGAGACCCAGTACTTC,-,TRBV7-8,-,TRBJ2-5
CASSAVATGYQPQHF,TGTGCCAGCAGTGCGGTGGCCACAGGGTATCAGCCCCAGCATTTT,-,TRBV6-6,-,TRBJ1-5
CASSREGNTEAFF,TGTGCCAGCAGCCGAGAAGGGAACACTGAAGCTTTCTTT,-,TRBV3-1/TRBV3-2,-,TRBJ1-1
CASRGGGANVLTF,TGTGCCAGCAGAGGTGGAGGGGCCAACGTCCTGACTTTC,-,TRBV6-6,-,TRBJ2-6
CASSYRLRETQYF,TGTGCCAGCAGTTACCGTTTGCGGGAGACCCAGTACTTC,-,TRBV6-2/TRBV6-3,-,TRBJ2-5
CASSQGEDYGYTF,TGTGCCAGCAGCCAAGGGGAGGACTATGGCTACACCTTC,-,TRBV7-2,-,TRBJ1-2
CASSLLAQSNQPQHF,TGTGCCAGTAGTCTCCTCGCACAGAGCAATCAGCCCCAGCATTTT,-,TRBV19,once,TRBJ1-5
CAWSVLLAGGPTGELFF,TGTGCCTGGAGTGTATTGCTAGCGGGAGGGCCAACCGGGGAGCTGTTTTTT,TRBD2,TRBV30,-,TRBJ2-2
CASSLVDRNTEAFF,TGTGCCAGCAGCTTAGTTGACAGGAACACTGAAGCTTTCTTT,-,TRBV7-9,-,TRBJ1-1
CASSQDEESSFYGYTF,TGTGCCAGCAGCCAAGATGAGGAGTCCTCCTTCTATGGCTACACCTTC,-,TRBV3-1/TRBV3-2,-,TRBJ1-2
CASSYPDVSSYGYTF,TGTGCCAGCAGTTACCCCGACGTTTCTTCGTATGGCTACACCTTC,-,TRBV28,once,TRBJ1-2
CASSATGRGEAFF,TGTGCCAGCAGCGCCACAGGGCGTGGTGAAGCTTTCTTT,-,TRBV7-9,-,TRBJ1-1
CASSLQYRDGYTF,TGTGCCAGCAGTTTACAATACAGGGATGGCTACACCTTC,-,TRBV28,-,TRBJ1-2
CASSEQTDSGNTIYF,TGTGCCAGCAGTGAGCAAACTGACTCTGGAAACACCATATATTTT,-,TRBV6-1,-,TRBJ1-3
CASSFPGGTEAFF,TGTGCCAGCAGCTTTCCGGGAGGGACTGAAGCTTTCTTT,-,TRBV7-9,-,TRBJ1-1
CAISGAGGQPQHF,TGTGCCATCAGTGGAGCAGGGGGCCAGCCCCAGCATTTT,TRBD1,TRBV10-3,-,TRBJ1-5
CASSLGGFHEQFF,TGCGCCAGCAGCTTGGGGGGATTCCATGAGCAGTTCTTC,-,TRBV5-1,-,TRBJ2-1
CASSDQGGSEQYF,TGTGCCAGCAGTGACCAAGGGGGCTCCGAGCAGTACTTC,TRBD1,TRBV6-4,-,TRBJ2-7
CASSVTTQGEAFF,TGTGCCAGCAGCGTAACGACTCAGGGTGAAGCTTTCTTT,-,TRBV9,-,TRBJ1-1
CASSKLTGGDYEQYF,TGTGCCAGCAGTAAACTGACAGGGGGGGACTACGAGCAGTACTTC,TRBD1,TRBV28,once,TRBJ2-7
CASSSGLAGGPSTDTQYF,TGCGCCAGCAGCTCGGGACTAGCGGGGGGGCCTAGCACAGATACGCAGTATTTT,TRBD2,TRBV5-1,-,TRBJ2-3
CASSLGLAGATETDTQYF,TGTGCCAGCAGCCTGGGACTAGCGGGCGCCACAGAAACAGATACGCAGTATTTT,TRBD2,TRBV9,-,TRBJ2-3
CASSQDRGSPNHGYTF,TGTGCCAGCAGCCAAGATCGGGGCTCCCCGAACCATGGCTACACCTTC,-,TRBV4-2,-,TRBJ1-2
CASSQDRRAGPGAGGTGELFF,TGTGCCAGCAGCCAAGACCGGAGGGCGGGACCGGGAGCGGGCGGGACCGGGGAGCTGTTTTTT,-,TRBV3-1/TRBV3-2,-,TRBJ2-2
CASRRGGTNEKLFF,TGTGCCAGCAGGAGGGGGGGAACTAATGAAAAACTGTTTTTT,-,TRBV27,few,TRBJ1-4
CASNTGGSNQPQHF,TGTGCCAGCAATACAGGGGGAAGCAATCAGCCCCAGCATTTT,TRBD1,TRBV2,-,TRBJ1-5
CASSEARFGELFF,TGTGCCAGCAGCGAAGCTAGGTTCGGGGAGCTGTTTTTT,-,TRBV28,-,TRBJ2-2
CASSLEGGVNSPLHF,TGTGCCAGCAGCTTAGAGGGGGGGGTTAATTCACCCCTCCACTTT,-,TRBV7-2,-,TRBJ1-6
CASSLIGPSMNTEAFF,TGTGCCAGCAGCTTGATAGGCCCTTCCATGAACACTGAAGCTTTCTTT,-,TRBV5-6,-,TRBJ1-1
CASSLRVLSYNEQFF,TGCGCCAGCAGCCTGCGGGTCCTCTCCTACAATGAGCAGTTCTTC,-,TRBV4-1,-,TRBJ2-1
CASSRGQSSYEQYF,TGCGCCAGCAGCCGGGGACAGAGCTCCTACGAGCAGTACTTC,TRBD1,TRBV5-1,-,TRBJ2-7
CASSWGERGNQPQHF,TGTGCCAGTAGTTGGGGGGAACGGGGCAATCAGCCCCAGCATTTT,-,TRBV19,once,TRBJ1-5
CASSPENTEAFF,TGTGCCAGCAGCCCGGAGAACACTGAAGCTTTCTTT,-,TRBV7-9,once,TRBJ1-1
CASSQVRVGGANNSPLHF,TGTGCCAGCAGCCAAGTCCGCGTGGGGGGGGCTAATAATTCACCCCTCCACTTT,-,TRBV3-1/TRBV3-2,-,TRBJ1-6
CASGQGRGMTGNTIYF,TGTGCCAGCGGCCAAGGTCGGGGTATGACTGGAAACACCATATATTTT,-,TRBV3-1/TRBV3-2,-,TRBJ1-3
CASSEFVAGSPGANVLTF,TGTGCCAGCAGTGAATTTGTCGCAGGGTCCCCCGGGGCCAACGTCCTGACTTTC,-,TRBV25-1,-,TRBJ2-6
CASSQVLRGRSYNEQFF,TGTGCCAGCAGCCAAGTTCTCCGGGGCCGCTCCTACAATGAGCAGTTCTTC,-,TRBV4-2,-,TRBJ2-1
CASSLDQQGEGIYGYTF,TGCGCCAGCAGCTTAGACCAACAGGGGGAAGGAATCTATGGCTACACCTTC,TRBD1,TRBV5-1,-,TRBJ1-2
CASSLAGAPGEKLFF,TGTGCCAGCAGCCTAGCCGGGGCTCCGGGTGAAAAACTGTTTTTT,-,TRBV11-2,-,TRBJ1-4